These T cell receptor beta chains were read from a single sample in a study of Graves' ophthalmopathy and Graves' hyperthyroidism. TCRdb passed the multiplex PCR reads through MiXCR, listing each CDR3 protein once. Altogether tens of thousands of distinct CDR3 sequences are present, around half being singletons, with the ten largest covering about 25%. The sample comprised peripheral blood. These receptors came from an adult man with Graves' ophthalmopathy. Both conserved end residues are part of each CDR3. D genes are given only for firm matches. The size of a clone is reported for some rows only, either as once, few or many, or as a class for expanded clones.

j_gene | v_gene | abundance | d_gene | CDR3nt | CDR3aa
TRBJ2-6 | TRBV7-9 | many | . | TGTGCCAGCACCAAATATATCTCAAGCTCTGGGGCCAACGTCCTGACTTTC | CASTKYISSSGANVLTF
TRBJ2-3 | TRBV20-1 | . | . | TGCAGTGCTAGAGCGGGGGCGGGCCCGCAGTATTTT | CSARAGAGPQYF
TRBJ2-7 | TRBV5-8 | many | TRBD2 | TGTGCCAGCAGCATGCCGGGACTAGTGGGTGGCGAGCAGTACTTC | CASSMPGLVGGEQYF
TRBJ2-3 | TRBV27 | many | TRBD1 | TGTGCCAGCAGGGGGACAGGGGGAGCAGATACGCAGTATTTT | CASRGTGGADTQYF
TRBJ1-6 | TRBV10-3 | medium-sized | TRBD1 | TGTGCCATCAGTGAAAGGGGAAATACAGGGGGCTCACCCCTCCACTTT | CAISERGNTGGSPLHF
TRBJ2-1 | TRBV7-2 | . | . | TGTGCCAGCAGCTTAGCCAGGGCTGACAATGAGCAGTTCTTC | CASSLARADNEQFF
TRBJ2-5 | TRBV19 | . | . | TGTGCCAGTAGTATCGGTCTAGCCCTAAACCAAGAGACCCAGTACTTC | CASSIGLALNQETQYF
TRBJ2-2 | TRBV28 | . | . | TGTGCCAGCAGTTTTTTGACAGGGGAGCTGTTTTTT | CASSFLTGELFF
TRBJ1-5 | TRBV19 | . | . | TGTGCCAGTAGTATCGCCCGTAATAGCAATCAGCCCCAGCATTTT | CASSIARNSNQPQHF
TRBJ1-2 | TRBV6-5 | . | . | TGTGCCAGTAGATCCGGGACGGTCTATGGCTACACCTTC | CASRSGTVYGYTF
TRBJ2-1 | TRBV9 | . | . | TGTGCCAGCAGTGCAGGGGTAGCCCCCTACAATGAGCAGTTCTTC | CASSAGVAPYNEQFF
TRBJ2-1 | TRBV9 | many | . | TGTGCCAGCAGCGTATCTTCCGGGAGAGAAGAGCAGTTCTTC | CASSVSSGREEQFF
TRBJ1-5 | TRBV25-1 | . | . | TGTGCCAGCAGTGACAGGGGAGGCAATCAGCCCCAGCATTTT | CASSDRGGNQPQHF
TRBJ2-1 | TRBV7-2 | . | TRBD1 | TGTGCCAGCAGCCACAGGGGCGGTGAGCAGTTCTTC | CASSHRGGEQFF
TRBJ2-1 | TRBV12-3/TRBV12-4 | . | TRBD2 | TGTGCCAGCAGTTTAGAGCGGGGGACCAATGAGCAGTTCTTC | CASSLERGTNEQFF
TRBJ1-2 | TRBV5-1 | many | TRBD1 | TGCGCCAGCAGCGAGGACGGACAGGGCTATGGCTACACCTTC | CASSEDGQGYGYTF
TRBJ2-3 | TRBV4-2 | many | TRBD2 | TGTGCCAGCAGCTTCCAAGGGCCTAGCGGGGTCGCAGATACGCAGTATTTT | CASSFQGPSGVADTQYF